The clone carrying this T cell receptor beta chain is classed as medium-sized. What it binds is not known. Genomic DNA served as the source from which two-round multiplex PCR generated TCR beta CDR3 amplicons. Used in first-round PCR were primers specific to each TRBV and TRBJ gene. MiXCR, run by TCRdb on the multiplex PCR reads, gives a single entry per CDR3 protein. This sample yields approximately 22,000 distinct CDR3 sequences, of which approximately 43% are seen a single time; approximately 34% belongs to the top ten. This entry is derived from a study of prognosis after radiotherapy for stage I lung cancer. At the level of the study: Patients numbered around 12 men and five or six women, aged roughly 53 to 84 with a median of roughly 70 years. Study-level findings and limits: When patients developed distant metastases, their Shannon entropy after stereotactic body radiation therapy was lower. In patients with versus without metastases, TRBV and TRBJ gene usage reportedly differed.

The sequencing used PBMCs, collected before or after stereotactic body radiation therapy (not recorded which). The receptor was isolated from a donor over 45 with non-small cell lung cancer.

The CDR3 is CASSHRLAGDYEQYF. The CDR3 DNA sequence: TGCGCCAGCAGCCATCGACTAGCGGGAGACTACGAGCAGTACTTC. The chain links TRBV4-1 to TRBJ2-7; 12 bases map to TRBD2. Trimming removed 3 bases from V and 3 bases from J; junction bases left unmatched: 3. The CDR3 loop spans 15 amino acids. From germline, CDR1 is MGHRA and CDR2 YSYEKL.